A single sample is the source of the 18 T cell receptor beta chains below, sequenced in a study of T cell responses to AZD1222 COVID-19 vaccine. Sequencing used immunoSEQ multiplex PCR; TCRdb keeps in-frame clones, though not all of them. This repertoire shows about 180,000 clones, about 86% found once; its top ten account for about 0.53%. This material consisted of peripheral blood, taken on day 0 of AZD1222 vaccination. The receptors originated from an adult in good health.

The rearrangement uses TRBV19 and TRBJ2-2; TRBD1 or TRBD2 may be the D gene (7 bases each). The CDR3 extends over 14 amino acids. The V end was cut by 7 bases, the J end by 7 bases, with 16 bases between. Germline V gene sequence: CDR1 LNHDA, CDR2 SQIVND (reference sequence). The CDR3 spells CASKNRGGIGELFF. As DNA, the CDR3 is TGTGCCAGTAAAAACAGGGGAGGGATCGGGGAGCTGTTTTTT.

For the CDR3, the DNA is TGCGCCAGCAGCCGACAGGGGGACACCCAGTACTTC. Its protein product is CASSRQGDTQYF. V usage is TRBV5-1 and J usage is TRBJ2-5; the match to TRBD1 covers 9 bases. The CDR3 has 12 residues. The V gene's germline CDR1 is SGHRS and CDR2 YFSETQ. V gave up 4 bases and J gave up 8 bases; unmatched junction bases: 3.

The chain couples TRBV5-1 to TRBJ2-7; D unresolved. This CDR3 contains 13 residues. Germline CDR1 and CDR2: SGHRS and YFSETQ. V dropped 2 bases and J dropped 1 base, with 7 bases sitting between them. The CDR3 DNA follows: TGCGCCAGCAGCTTCGGCAGATCCTACGAGCAGTACTTC. It encodes CASSFGRSYEQYF.

This chain uses TRBV7-2 with TRBJ2-1, with TRBD2 identical over 13 bases. Per the germline V gene, CDR1 is SGHTA and CDR2 is FQGNSA. V was pared by 0 bases and J by 4 bases, with 0 bases of the junction left unmatched. The CDR3 loop spans 16 amino acids. Written as DNA, the CDR3 is TGTGCCAGCAGCTTAGCGGGACTAGCGGGATACAATGAGCAGTTCTTC. Translated: CASSLAGLAGYNEQFF.

The rearrangement links TRBV9 to TRBJ1-3; D is ambiguous. The germline V and J ends were trimmed by 6 bases and 2 bases, with 12 bases remaining between them. The germline V gene encodes CDR1 SGDLS and CDR2 YYNGEE. The CDR3 runs to 14 residues. CDR3 region: CASTRDITGNTIYF. The CDR3 coding sequence is TGTGCCAGCACCCGTGATATAACTGGAAACACCATATATTTT. Variable domain in full (rest from reference TRBV9 and TRBJ1-3): DSGVTQTPKHLITATGQRVTLRCSPRSGDLSVYWYQQSLDQGLQFLIQYYNGEERAKGNILERFSAQQFPDLHSELNLSSLELGDSALYFCASTRDITGNTIYFGEGSWLTVV.

The chain is built from TRBV28 and TRBJ1-5; D is ambiguous. This CDR3 is 15 amino acids long. The V end was cut by 7 bases, the J end by 2 bases, with 15 bases between. Germline lookup yields CDR1 MDHEN and CDR2 SYDVKM. CDR3 in amino acids: CASTRPMGGNQPQHF. In nucleotides, the CDR3 is TGTGCCAGCACCCGCCCAATGGGTGGCAATCAGCCCCAGCATTTT.

This rearrangement joins TRBV14 to TRBJ2-5, with D unresolved. Germline CDR1 reads SGHDN; CDR2 reads FVKESK. V lost 0 bases, J lost 5 bases, and 13 bases lay in between. The CDR3 is made up of 15 amino acids. Here the CDR3 DNA reads TGTGCCAGCAGCCAAGAAGGGCGCCTCAGGGAGACCCAGTACTTC. Protein: CASSQEGRLRETQYF. The full variable domain, its missing parts supplied by reference TRBV14 and TRBJ2-5, is EAGVTQFPSHSVIEKGQTVTLRCDPISGHDNLYWYRRVMGKEIKFLLHFVKESKQDESGMPNNRFLAERTGGTYSTLKVQPAELEDSGVYFCASSQEGRLRETQYFGPGTRLLVL.

The rearrangement uses TRBV28 and TRBJ2-7; 7 bases agree with TRBD1. The CDR3 has 20 amino acids. V gave up 2 bases and J gave up 7 bases; unmatched junction bases: 26. In germline, CDR1 is MDHEN, CDR2 SYDVKM. The CDR3 DNA sequence: TGTGCCAGCAGTTTAGGTTTGAGGACAGGTGGCCCGACTTCTCGTATGGAGCAGTACTTC. Translated: CASSLGLRTGGPTSRMEQYF.

This chain joins TRBV2 and TRBJ1-5; 10 nucleotides line up with TRBD1. CDR3 length: 14 residues. Losses at the gene ends were 7 bases for V and 9 bases for J; bases not matched to a gene: 9. The germline V gene encodes CDR1 SNHLY and CDR2 FYNNEI. For the CDR3, the DNA is TGTGCCAGCACCCGGGGGACAGGGGTGGGGCCCCAGCATTTT. Amino acids: CASTRGTGVGPQHF.

The chain uses TRBV6-5 and TRBJ1-3; 11 bases fit TRBD1. V shed 9 bases, J shed 5 bases, and the junction held 3 bases outside the gene matches. CDR1 and CDR2 (germline): MNHEY, SVGAGI. CDR3 length: 13 amino acids. This CDR3 is CASGQGARNTIYF. In DNA form, the CDR3 reads TGTGCCAGTGGACAGGGGGCTAGAAACACCATATATTTT.

The chain employs TRBV19 and TRBJ2-5; the match to TRBD1 covers 9 bases. Germline V gene lookup returns CDR1 LNHDA and CDR2 SQIVND (reference sequence). J was trimmed by 3 bases and V by 4 bases; bases with no gene match: 6. CDR3 length equals 15 residues. The CDR3 loop reads CASSTMTGGKETQYF. CDR3 coding DNA: TGTGCCAGTAGTACTATGACAGGGGGAAAAGAGACCCAGTACTTC. The full variable domain, completed using reference TRBV19 and TRBJ2-5, is DGGITQSPKYLFRKEGQNVTLSCEQNLNHDAMYWYRQDPGQGLRLIYYSQIVNDFQKGDIAEGYSVSREKKESFPLTVTSAQKNPTAFYLCASSTMTGGKETQYFGPGTRLLVL.

This rearrangement joins TRBV2 to TRBJ2-7; D might be TRBD2 (5 bases). Germline values: CDR1 SNHLY, CDR2 FYNNEI. V dropped 0 bases and J dropped 6 bases, with 15 bases sitting between them. The CDR3 has 15 residues. As DNA, the CDR3 is TGTGCCAGCAGTGAAGCGTCTAGCTTTTTCGGCGAGCAGTACTTC. Translating it yields CASSEASSFFGEQYF. Full variable domain (remainder filled in from reference TRBV2 and TRBJ2-7): EPEVTQTPSHQVTQMGQEVILRCVPISNHLYFYWYRQILGQKVEFLVSFYNNEISEKSEIFDDQFSVERPDGSNFTLKIRSTKLEDSAMYFCASSEASSFFGEQYFGPGTRLTVT.

V is TRBV13 and J is TRBJ1-5; a weak D match, TRBD1 (5 bases). This CDR3 has 17 residues. Germline loops: CDR1 PRHDT, CDR2 FYEKMQ (reference sequence). V lost 0 bases, J lost 0 bases, and 12 bases lay in between. The chain's CDR3 is CASSLGQDPSSNQPQHF. The CDR3, as DNA: TGTGCCAGCAGCTTAGGACAGGATCCATCTAGCAATCAGCCCCAGCATTTT.

This chain's CDR3 is CASSATGIDSPLHF. For the CDR3, the DNA is TGTGCCAGCAGCGCTACAGGGATAGATTCACCCCTCCACTTT. This rearrangement joins TRBV5-4 to TRBJ1-6; tentative D call: TRBD1 (6 bases). Germline V gives CDR1 SGHNT, CDR2 YYREEE (reference sequence). This CDR3 comprises 14 residues. V dropped 4 bases and J dropped 8 bases, with 13 bases sitting between them.

The chain is built from TRBV9 and TRBJ2-5; 10 nucleotides match TRBD2. The CDR3 has 17 amino acids. The J segment lost 5 bases and the V segment lost 4 bases, leaving 14 bases of the junction unmatched. The germline V gene has CDR1 SGDLS and CDR2 YYNGEE. The CDR3 is CASSPEAGAGGRETQYF. As DNA, the CDR3 is TGTGCCAGCAGCCCAGAGGCAGGAGCGGGGGGGCGGGAGACCCAGTACTTC.

The chain is built from TRBV5-6 and TRBJ2-3, with D uncertain. V gave up 4 bases and J gave up 7 bases, with 13 bases separating them. This CDR3 is 13 amino acids long. Germline CDR1 is SGHDT and CDR2 is YYEEEE. CDR3 amino acids: CASSTNLRNTQYF. CDR3 sequence (DNA): TGTGCCAGCAGCACCAATCTCCGGAATACGCAGTATTTT.

The rearrangement links TRBV5-1 to TRBJ1-5; D not certain. The germline CDR1 and CDR2 sequences are SGHRS and YFSETQ. Trimming took off 4 bases at V and 0 bases at J, with 11 bases between the two ends. The length of the CDR3 is 15 residues. The CDR3 spells CASSPRPGSNQPQHF. The CDR3 DNA reads as TGCGCCAGCAGCCCTAGACCGGGTAGCAATCAGCCCCAGCATTTT. The full variable domain, with the rest looked up from reference TRBV5-1 and TRBJ1-5, is KAGVTQTPRYLIKTRGQQVTLSCSPISGHRSVSWYQQTPGQGLQFLFEYFSETQRNKGNFPGRFSGRQFSNSRSEMNVSTLELGDSALYLCASSPRPGSNQPQHFGDGTRLSIL.

The chain links TRBV6-5 to TRBJ1-5; weak D call: TRBD1 (5 bases). The germline CDR1 and CDR2 sequences are MNHEY and SVGAGI. The V end lost 7 bases, the J end lost 5 bases, and 12 bases lay between the germline ends. The CDR3 spans 13 residues. The CDR3 loop reads CASIKGPYQPQHF. CDR3 DNA: TGTGCCAGCATAAAGGGGCCCTATCAGCCCCAGCATTTT.